The following is a TCR beta chain sequence with its context. The repertoire was sequenced with immunoSEQ multiplex PCR; TCRdb's copy has only in-frame clones and lacks some. The data contain 1,900 or so clones, roughly 80% of them singletons. The data derive from a study of T cell repertoires in ileal Crohn's disease. Per germline, CDR1 SNHLY and CDR2 FYNNEI. V lost 7 bases and J lost 2, with 18 bases in between. The CDR3 spans 15 residues. The sequencing input was ileal tissue. The receptor was isolated from an adult with Crohn's disease. The V and J genes are TRBV2 and TRBJ2-7; tentatively, D is TRBD1 (6 bases). CDR3 nucleotides: TGTGCCAGCAAATTCTTGCTGGACAGAACCTACGAGCAGTACTTC. Translated, it gives CASKFLLDRTYEQYF.